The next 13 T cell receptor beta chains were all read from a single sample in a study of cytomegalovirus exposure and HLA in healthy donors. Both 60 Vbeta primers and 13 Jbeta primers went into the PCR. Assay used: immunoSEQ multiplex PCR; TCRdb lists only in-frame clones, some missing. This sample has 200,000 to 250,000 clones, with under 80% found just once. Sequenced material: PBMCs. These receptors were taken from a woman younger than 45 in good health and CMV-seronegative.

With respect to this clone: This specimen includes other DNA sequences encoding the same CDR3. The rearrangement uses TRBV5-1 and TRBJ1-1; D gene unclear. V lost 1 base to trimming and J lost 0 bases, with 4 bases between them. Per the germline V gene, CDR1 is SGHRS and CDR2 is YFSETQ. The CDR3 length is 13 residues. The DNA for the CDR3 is TGCGCCAGCAGCTTGACTGTGAACACTGAAGCTTTCTTT. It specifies CASSLTVNTEAFF. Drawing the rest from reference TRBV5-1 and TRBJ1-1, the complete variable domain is KAGVTQTPRYLIKTRGQQVTLSCSPISGHRSVSWYQQTPGQGLQFLFEYFSETQRNKGNFPGRFSGRQFSNSRSEMNVSTLELGDSALYLCASSLTVNTEAFFGQGTRLTVV.

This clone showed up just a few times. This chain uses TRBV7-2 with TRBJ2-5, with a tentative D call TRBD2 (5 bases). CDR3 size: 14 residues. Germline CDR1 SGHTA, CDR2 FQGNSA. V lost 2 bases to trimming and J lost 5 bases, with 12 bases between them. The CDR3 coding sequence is TGTGCCAGCAGCTTACTTCCGGGGTATGAGACCCAGTACTTC. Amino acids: CASSLLPGYETQYF.

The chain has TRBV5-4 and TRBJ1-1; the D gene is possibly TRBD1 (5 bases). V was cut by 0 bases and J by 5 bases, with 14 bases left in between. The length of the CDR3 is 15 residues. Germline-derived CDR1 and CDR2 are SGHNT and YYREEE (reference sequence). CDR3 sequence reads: CASSLEGRRGTEAFF. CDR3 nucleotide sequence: TGTGCCAGCAGCTTGGAGGGACGTCGGGGGACTGAAGCTTTCTTT.

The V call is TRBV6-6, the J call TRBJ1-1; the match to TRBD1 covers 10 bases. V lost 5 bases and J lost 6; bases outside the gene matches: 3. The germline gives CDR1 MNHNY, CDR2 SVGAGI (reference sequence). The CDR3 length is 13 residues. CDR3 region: CASSRGTGAEAFF. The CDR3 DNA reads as TGTGCCAGCAGTAGAGGGACAGGGGCTGAAGCTTTCTTT.

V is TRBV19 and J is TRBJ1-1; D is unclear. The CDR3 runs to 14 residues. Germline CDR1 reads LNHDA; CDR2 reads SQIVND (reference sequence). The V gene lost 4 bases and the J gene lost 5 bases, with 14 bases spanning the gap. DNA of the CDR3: TGTGCCAGTAGTACAAACCCCCTAACGACTGAAGCTTTCTTT. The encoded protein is CASSTNPLTTEAFF.

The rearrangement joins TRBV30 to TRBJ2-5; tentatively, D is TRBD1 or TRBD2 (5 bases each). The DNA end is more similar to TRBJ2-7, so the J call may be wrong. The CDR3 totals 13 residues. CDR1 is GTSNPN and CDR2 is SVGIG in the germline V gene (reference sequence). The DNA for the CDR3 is TGTGCCTGGAGCGTTATGGGGGACTACGAGCAGTACTTC. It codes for CAWSVMGDYEQYF.

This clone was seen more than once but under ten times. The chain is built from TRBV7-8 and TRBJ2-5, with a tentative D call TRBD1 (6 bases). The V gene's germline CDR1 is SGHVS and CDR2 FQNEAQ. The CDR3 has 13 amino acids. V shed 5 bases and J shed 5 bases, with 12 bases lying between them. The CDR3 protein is CASSDQGRETQYF. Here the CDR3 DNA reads TGTGCCAGCAGCGACCAGGGGCGGGAGACCCAGTACTTC. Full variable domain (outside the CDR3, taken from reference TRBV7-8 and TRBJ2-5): GAGVSQSPRYKVAKRGQDVALRCDPISGHVSLFWYQQALGQGPEFLTYFQNEAQLDKSGLPSDRFFAERPEGSVSTLKIQRTQQEDSAVYLCASSDQGRETQYFGPGTRLLVL.

CDR3 residues: CASSVLGGEKLFF. The CDR3 DNA reads TGTGCCAGCAGCGTATTGGGAGGTGAAAAACTGTTTTTT. The V and J genes are TRBV9 and TRBJ1-4; D gene unclear. V was trimmed by 1 base and J by 7 bases, leaving 8 bases between them. The CDR3 is 13 residues long. Per germline, CDR1 SGDLS and CDR2 YYNGEE.

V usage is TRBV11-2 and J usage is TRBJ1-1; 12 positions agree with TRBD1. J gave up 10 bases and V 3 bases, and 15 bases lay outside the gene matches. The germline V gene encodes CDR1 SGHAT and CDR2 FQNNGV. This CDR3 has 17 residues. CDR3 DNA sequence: TGTGCCAGCAGCTTGACCGGGACAGGGGGCGCGGTGATGGGAGCTTTCTTT. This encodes CASSLTGTGGAVMGAFF.

The CDR3 nucleotides read TGTGCCACCAGCAGAGACCCCTCCGGGACTAGCGGGCGCAATGAGCAGTTCTTC. It is translated as CATSRDPSGTSGRNEQFF. V and J are TRBV15 and TRBJ2-1, with TRBD2 matching over 12 bases. The CDR3 covers 18 residues. CDR1 LNHNV and CDR2 YYDKDF come from the germline V gene (reference sequence). The V segment lost 0 bases and the J segment 6 bases; nucleotides outside the gene matches: 9. Full variable domain (outside the CDR3, taken from reference TRBV15 and TRBJ2-1): DAMVIQNPRYQVTQFGKPVTLSCSQTLNHNVMYWYQQKSSQAPKLLFHYYDKDFNNEADTPDNFQSRRPNTSFCFLDIRSPGLGDTAMYLCATSRDPSGTSGRNEQFFGPGTRLTVL.

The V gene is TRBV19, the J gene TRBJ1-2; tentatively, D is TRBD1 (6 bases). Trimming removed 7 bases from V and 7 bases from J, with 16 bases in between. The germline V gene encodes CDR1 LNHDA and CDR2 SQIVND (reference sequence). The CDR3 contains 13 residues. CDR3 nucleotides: TGTGCCAGTACCATGGGGGGGGCGGCTGGCTACACCTTC. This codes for CASTMGGAAGYTF. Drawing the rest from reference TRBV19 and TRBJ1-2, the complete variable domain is DGGITQSPKYLFRKEGQNVTLSCEQNLNHDAMYWYRQDPGQGLRLIYYSQIVNDFQKGDIAEGYSVSREKKESFPLTVTSAQKNPTAFYLCASTMGGAAGYTFGSGTRLTVV.

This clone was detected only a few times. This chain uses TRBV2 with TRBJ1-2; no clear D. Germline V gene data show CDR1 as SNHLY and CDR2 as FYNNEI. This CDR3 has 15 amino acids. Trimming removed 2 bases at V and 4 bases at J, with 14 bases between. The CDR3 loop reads CASSESGDLAYGYTF. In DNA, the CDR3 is TGTGCCAGCAGTGAATCTGGGGATCTAGCCTATGGCTACACCTTC.

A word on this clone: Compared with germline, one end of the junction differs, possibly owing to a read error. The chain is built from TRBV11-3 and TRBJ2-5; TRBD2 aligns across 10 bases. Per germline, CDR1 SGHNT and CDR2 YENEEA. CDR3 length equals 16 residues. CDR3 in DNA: TGTGCCAGCAGCTTAAAGACTAGCGGGTACCAAGAGGCCCAGTACTTC. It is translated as CASSLKTSGYQEAQYF.